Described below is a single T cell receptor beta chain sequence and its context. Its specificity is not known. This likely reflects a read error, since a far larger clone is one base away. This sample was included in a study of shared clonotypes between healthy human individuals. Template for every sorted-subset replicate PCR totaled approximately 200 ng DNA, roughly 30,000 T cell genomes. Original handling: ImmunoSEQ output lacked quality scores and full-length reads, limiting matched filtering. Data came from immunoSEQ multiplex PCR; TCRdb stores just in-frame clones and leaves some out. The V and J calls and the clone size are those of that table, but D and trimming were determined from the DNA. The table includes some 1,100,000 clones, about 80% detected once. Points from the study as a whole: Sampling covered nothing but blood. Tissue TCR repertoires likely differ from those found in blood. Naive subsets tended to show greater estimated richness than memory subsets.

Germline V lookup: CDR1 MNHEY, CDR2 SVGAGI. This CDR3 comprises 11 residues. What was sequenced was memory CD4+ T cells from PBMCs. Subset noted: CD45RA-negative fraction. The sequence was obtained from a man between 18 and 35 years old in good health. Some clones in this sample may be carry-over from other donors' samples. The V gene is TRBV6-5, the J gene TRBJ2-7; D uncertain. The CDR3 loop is CASSDSYEQYF. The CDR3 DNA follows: TGTGCCAGCAGTGACTCCTACGAGCAGTACTTC.